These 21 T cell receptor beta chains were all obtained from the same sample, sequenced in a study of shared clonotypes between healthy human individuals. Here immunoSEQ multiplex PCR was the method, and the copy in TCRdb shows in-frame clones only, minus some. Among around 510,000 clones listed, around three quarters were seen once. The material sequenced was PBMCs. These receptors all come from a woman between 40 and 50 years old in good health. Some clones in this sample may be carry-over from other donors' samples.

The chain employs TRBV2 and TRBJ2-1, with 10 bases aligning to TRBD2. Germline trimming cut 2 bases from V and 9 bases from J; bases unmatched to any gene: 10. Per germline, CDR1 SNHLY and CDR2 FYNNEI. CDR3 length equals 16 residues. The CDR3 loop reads CASSERGLAGVGEQFF. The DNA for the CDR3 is TGTGCCAGCAGTGAAAGGGGGCTAGCGGGAGTCGGTGAGCAGTTCTTC. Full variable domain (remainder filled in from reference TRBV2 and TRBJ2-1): EPEVTQTPSHQVTQMGQEVILRCVPISNHLYFYWYRQILGQKVEFLVSFYNNEISEKSEIFDDQFSVERPDGSNFTLKIRSTKLEDSAMYFCASSERGLAGVGEQFFGPGTRLTVL.

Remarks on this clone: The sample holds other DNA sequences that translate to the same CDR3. CDR3 bases: TGTGCCAGTAGTATCGGACAGGGGATCTCACCCCTCCACTTT. Translation gives CASSIGQGISPLHF. The chain carries TRBV19 and TRBJ1-6, with 9 bases fitting TRBD1. Germline V gene sequence: CDR1 LNHDA, CDR2 SQIVND (reference sequence). V gave up 3 bases and J gave up 10 bases; unmatched junction bases: 4. CDR3 length: 14 amino acids. Supplemented by reference TRBV19 and TRBJ1-6, the full variable domain reads DGGITQSPKYLFRKEGQNVTLSCEQNLNHDAMYWYRQDPGQGLRLIYYSQIVNDFQKGDIAEGYSVSREKKESFPLTVTSAQKNPTAFYLCASSIGQGISPLHFGNGTRLTVT.

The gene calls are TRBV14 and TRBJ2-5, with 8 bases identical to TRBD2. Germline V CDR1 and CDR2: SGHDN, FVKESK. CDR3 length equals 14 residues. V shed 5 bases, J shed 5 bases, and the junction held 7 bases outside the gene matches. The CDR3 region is CASSFRTSPETQYF. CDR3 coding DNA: TGTGCCAGCAGCTTTCGGACTAGCCCTGAGACCCAGTACTTC.

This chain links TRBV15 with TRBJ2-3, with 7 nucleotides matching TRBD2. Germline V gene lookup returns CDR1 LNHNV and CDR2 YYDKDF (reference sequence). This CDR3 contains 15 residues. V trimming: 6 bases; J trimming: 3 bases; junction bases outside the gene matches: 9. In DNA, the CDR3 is TGTGCCACCAGAGGTCGGCTAGCGGCGACAGATACGCAGTATTTT. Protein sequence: CATRGRLAATDTQYF.

The DNA for the CDR3 is TGCGCCAGCAGCTGGGGGACAGATATATACGAGCAGTACTTC. Its protein product is CASSWGTDIYEQYF. The chain combines TRBV5-1 with TRBJ2-7, with 7 nucleotides matching TRBD1. Trimming removed 3 bases from V and 4 bases from J; junction bases left unmatched: 7. This CDR3 has 14 residues. CDR1 is SGHRS, CDR2 YFSETQ, per germline.

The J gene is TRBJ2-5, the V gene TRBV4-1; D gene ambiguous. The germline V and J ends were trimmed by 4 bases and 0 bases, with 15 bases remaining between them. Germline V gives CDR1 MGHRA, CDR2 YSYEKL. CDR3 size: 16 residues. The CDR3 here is CASSRRVVENQETQYF. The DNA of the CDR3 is TGCGCCAGCAGCCGAAGAGTAGTAGAAAACCAAGAGACCCAGTACTTC.

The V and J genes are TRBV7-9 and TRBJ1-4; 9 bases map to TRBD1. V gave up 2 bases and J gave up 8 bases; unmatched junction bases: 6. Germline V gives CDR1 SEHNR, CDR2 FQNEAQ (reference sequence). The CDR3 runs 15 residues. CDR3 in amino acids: CASSLTTGGGEKLFF. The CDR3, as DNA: TGTGCCAGCAGCTTAACGACAGGGGGGGGAGAAAAACTGTTTTTT.

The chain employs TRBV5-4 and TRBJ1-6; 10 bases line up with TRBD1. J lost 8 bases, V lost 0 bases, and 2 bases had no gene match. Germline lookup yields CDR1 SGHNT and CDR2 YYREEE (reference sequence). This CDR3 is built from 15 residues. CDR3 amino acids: CASSLAGTGDSPLHF. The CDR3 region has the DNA TGTGCCAGCAGCTTGGCGGGGACAGGGGATTCACCCCTCCACTTT.

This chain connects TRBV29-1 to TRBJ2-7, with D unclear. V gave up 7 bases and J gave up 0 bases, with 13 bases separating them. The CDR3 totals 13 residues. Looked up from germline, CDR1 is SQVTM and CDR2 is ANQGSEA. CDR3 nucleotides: TGCAGCGCCGGCTCTGTTAGCTCCTACGAGCAGTACTTC. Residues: CSAGSVSSYEQYF.

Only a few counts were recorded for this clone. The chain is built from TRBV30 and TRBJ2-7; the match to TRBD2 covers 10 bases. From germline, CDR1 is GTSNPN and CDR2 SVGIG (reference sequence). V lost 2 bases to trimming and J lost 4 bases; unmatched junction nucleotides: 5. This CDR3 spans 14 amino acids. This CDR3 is CAWSSGRAEYEQYF. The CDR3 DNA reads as TGTGCCTGGAGTAGCGGGAGGGCCGAGTACGAGCAGTACTTC.

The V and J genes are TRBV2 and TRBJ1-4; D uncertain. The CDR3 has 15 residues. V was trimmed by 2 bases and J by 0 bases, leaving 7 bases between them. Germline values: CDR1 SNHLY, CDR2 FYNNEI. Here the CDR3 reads CASSERRATNEKLFF. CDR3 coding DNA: TGTGCCAGCAGTGAAAGGCGGGCAACTAATGAAAAACTGTTTTTT.

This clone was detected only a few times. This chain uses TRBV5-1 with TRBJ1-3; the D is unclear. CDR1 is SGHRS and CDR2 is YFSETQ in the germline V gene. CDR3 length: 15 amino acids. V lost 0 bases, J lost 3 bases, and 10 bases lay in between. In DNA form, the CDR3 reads TGCGCCAGCAGCTTGGGAGGCAACGTTGGAAACACCATATATTTT. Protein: CASSLGGNVGNTIYF.

CDR3 region: CAVGRTDGWEQYF. CDR3 nucleotide sequence: TGTGCCGTAGGACGGACTGACGGATGGGAGCAGTACTTC. V and J are TRBV27 and TRBJ2-7; D is possibly TRBD2 (5 bases). V lost 11 bases, J lost 7 bases, and 21 bases lay in between. Germline values: CDR1 MNHEY, CDR2 SMNVEV (reference sequence). This CDR3 spans 13 amino acids.

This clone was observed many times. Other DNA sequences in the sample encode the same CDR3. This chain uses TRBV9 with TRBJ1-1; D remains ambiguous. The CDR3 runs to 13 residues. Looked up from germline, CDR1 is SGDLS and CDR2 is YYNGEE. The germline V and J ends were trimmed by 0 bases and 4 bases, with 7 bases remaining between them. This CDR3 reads CASSVGGSTEAFF. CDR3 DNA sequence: TGTGCCAGCAGCGTAGGGGGAAGCACTGAAGCTTTCTTT.

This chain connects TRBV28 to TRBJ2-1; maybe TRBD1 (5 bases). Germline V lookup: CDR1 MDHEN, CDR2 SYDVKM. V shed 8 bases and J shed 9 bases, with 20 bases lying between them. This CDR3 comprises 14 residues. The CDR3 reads CASRRGLLQSEQFF. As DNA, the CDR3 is TGTGCCAGCCGTAGGGGTCTACTACAATCTGAGCAGTTCTTC.

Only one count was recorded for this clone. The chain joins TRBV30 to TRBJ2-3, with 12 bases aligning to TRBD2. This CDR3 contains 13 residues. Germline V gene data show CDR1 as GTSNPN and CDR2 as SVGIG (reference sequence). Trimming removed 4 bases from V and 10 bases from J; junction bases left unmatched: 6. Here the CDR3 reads CAWTSGRAVSQYF. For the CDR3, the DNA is TGTGCCTGGACTAGCGGGAGGGCCGTATCGCAGTATTTT.

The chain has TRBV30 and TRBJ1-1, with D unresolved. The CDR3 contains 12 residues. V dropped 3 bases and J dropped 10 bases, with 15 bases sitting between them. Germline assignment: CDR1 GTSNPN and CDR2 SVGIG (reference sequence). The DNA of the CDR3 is TGTGCCTGGAGCCCCGCCGAGAGAGTAGCTTTCTTT. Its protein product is CAWSPAERVAFF.

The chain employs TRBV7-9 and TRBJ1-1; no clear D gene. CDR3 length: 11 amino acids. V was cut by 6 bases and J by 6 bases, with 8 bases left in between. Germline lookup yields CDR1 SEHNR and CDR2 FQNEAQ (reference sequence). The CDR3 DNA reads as TGTGCCAGCAGGGGAGAGGCTGAAGCTTTCTTT. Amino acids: CASRGEAEAFF.

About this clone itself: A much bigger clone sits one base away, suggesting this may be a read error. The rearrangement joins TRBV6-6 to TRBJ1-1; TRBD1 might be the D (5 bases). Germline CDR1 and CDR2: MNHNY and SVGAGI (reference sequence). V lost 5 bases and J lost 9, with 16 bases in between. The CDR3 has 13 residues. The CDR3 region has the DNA TGTGCCAGCAGTGGGGCCCGGTTAGGCCAAGCTTTCTTT. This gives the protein CASSGARLGQAFF.

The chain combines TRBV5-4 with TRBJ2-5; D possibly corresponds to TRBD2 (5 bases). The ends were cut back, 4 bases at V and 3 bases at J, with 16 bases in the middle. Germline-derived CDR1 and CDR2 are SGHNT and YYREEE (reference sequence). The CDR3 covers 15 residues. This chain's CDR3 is CASSIKGRAEETQYF. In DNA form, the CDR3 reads TGTGCCAGCAGCATTAAAGGGCGGGCCGAAGAGACCCAGTACTTC. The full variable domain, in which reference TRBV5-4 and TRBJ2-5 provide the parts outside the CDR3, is ETGVTQSPTHLIKTRGQQVTLRCSSQSGHNTVSWYQQALGQGPQFIFQYYREEENGRGNFPPRFSGLQFPNYSSELNVNALELDDSALYLCASSIKGRAEETQYFGPGTRLLVL.

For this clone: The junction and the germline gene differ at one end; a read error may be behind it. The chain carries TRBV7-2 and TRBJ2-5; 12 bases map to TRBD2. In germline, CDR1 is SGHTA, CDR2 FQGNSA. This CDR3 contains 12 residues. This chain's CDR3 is CASSFLAGGLNF. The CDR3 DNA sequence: TGTGCCAGCAGCTTTCTAGCGGGAGGGCTTAACTTC.